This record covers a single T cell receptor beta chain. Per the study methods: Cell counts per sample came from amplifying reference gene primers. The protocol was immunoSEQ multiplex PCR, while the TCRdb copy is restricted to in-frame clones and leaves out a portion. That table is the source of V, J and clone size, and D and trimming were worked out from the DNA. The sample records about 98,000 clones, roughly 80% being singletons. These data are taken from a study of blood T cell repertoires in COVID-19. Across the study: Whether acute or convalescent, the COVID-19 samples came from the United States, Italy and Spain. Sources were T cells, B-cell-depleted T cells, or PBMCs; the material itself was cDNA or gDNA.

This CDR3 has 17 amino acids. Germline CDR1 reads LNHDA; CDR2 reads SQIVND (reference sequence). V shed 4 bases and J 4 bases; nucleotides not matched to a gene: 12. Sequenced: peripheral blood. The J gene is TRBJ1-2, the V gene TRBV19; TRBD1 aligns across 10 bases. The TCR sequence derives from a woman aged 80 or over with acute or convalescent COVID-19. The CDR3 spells CASSRAPGQGSVYGYTF. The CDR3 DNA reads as TGTGCCAGTAGTAGAGCTCCGGGACAGGGGTCTGTCTATGGCTACACCTTC.